Included here is one TCR beta chain sequence, with context. This sample is drawn from a study of control samples from healthy donors and cancer patients. Trimming removed 5 bases at V and 4 bases at J, with 3 bases between. Germline CDR1 MDHEN, CDR2 SYDVKM. CDR3 length: 11 amino acids. Assay: immunoSEQ multiplex PCR; the TCRdb copy retains only in-frame clones and omits some. The sample includes 200,000 to 250,000 clones, roughly 94% of them seen just once. This sequence was found in a man aged 50-59 years in good health. The chain recombines TRBV28 with TRBJ1-5, with D uncertain. Source material: blood. CDR3 residues: CASSENQPQHF. The CDR3 DNA reads TGTGCCAGCAGTGAAAATCAGCCCCAGCATTTT.